This section outlines one TCR beta chain sequence together with its context. Its antigen is not known. As processed by the authors: ImmunoSEQ junction-only sequences lacked quality scores, so their filtering differed. Only in-frame clones appear in the TCRdb table, and some are missing; sequencing was by immunoSEQ multiplex PCR. V and J calls and clone size come straight from that table; D and trimming were deduced from the DNA. Seen here are a few hundred thousand clones, about 95% observed once, and the top ten hold around 0.097%. Terminally differentiated effector memory CD45RA+ cells were left out of the naive CD8 fraction, which was CD45RO-negative and positively selected for CCR7. This entry comes from a study of shared clonotypes between healthy human individuals. Study findings and constraints: Some clonotypes were shared by all four sorted-subset donors, while others were not shared. The non-shared ones had lower generation probabilities than the shared ones.

This CDR3 is 13 amino acids long. Germline V CDR1 and CDR2: PRHDT, FYEKMQ (reference sequence). The sequence derives from a woman aged 25 to 39 in good health. The specimen was naive CD8+ T cells sorted from blood. The chain combines TRBV13 with TRBJ2-5, with D unresolved. With the DNA end fitting TRBJ2-7 better, the J assignment may be wrong. The chain's CDR3 is CASSSAPSYEQYF. The CDR3 DNA is TGTGCCAGCAGCTCCGCCCCCTCCTACGAGCAGTACTTC.